Below are 23 T cell receptor beta chains sequenced from a single sample in a study of cytomegalovirus exposure and HLA in healthy donors. PCR primers comprised 60 Vbeta and 13 Jbeta primers. Generated by immunoSEQ multiplex PCR, the TCRdb table keeps only in-frame clones and is missing some. This table has 200,000 to 250,000 clones, about 85% appearing once. Sequences were obtained from PBMCs. These receptors were collected from a girl aged 2-10 years in good health and CMV-seronegative.

V is TRBV27 and J is TRBJ2-5; 14 bases fit TRBD2. The closer fit of TRBJ2-7 to the DNA end suggests the J call may be wrong. CDR1 is MNHEY and CDR2 is SMNVEV in the germline V gene (reference sequence). The CDR3 is made up of 16 amino acids. The CDR3 DNA follows: TGTGCCAGCAGTGCCCAACCGACTAGCGGGAGGGTCGAGCAGTACTTC. This gives the protein CASSAQPTSGRVEQYF.

This clone has just one count. This rearrangement joins TRBV6-1 to TRBJ1-1, with TRBD1 identical over 8 bases. The ends lost 6 bases at V and 3 bases at J; junction bases unmatched: 3. The CDR3 runs to 13 residues. Germline CDR1 and CDR2: MNHNS and SASEGT. CDR3 protein: CASRTGVYTEAFF. CDR3 nucleotides: TGTGCCAGCAGGACAGGGGTTTACACTGAAGCTTTCTTT.

The chain links TRBV29-1 to TRBJ2-2; no clear D. V lost 3 bases to trimming and J lost 3 bases, with 8 bases between them. The germline V gene has CDR1 SQVTM and CDR2 ANQGSEA. The CDR3 length is 13 residues. The CDR3, as DNA: TGCAGCGTTGAGTTACAGTACACCGGGGAGCTGTTTTTT. Translation gives CSVELQYTGELFF.

The chain combines TRBV27 with TRBJ2-1, with 9 bases identical to TRBD1. This CDR3 spans 14 amino acids. Germline loops: CDR1 MNHEY, CDR2 SMNVEV (reference sequence). V shed 4 bases, J shed 6 bases, and the junction held 4 bases outside the gene matches. The CDR3 bases are TGTGCCAGCAGTTATCAGACAGGGGGCAATGAGCAGTTCTTC. Translation: CASSYQTGGNEQFF.

The chain combines TRBV7-9 with TRBJ1-2; no clear D gene. This CDR3 region has 12 residues. V lost 4 bases and J 10 bases, leaving 13 bases between the germline ends. The germline gives CDR1 SEHNR, CDR2 FQNEAQ (reference sequence). The CDR3 nucleotides are TGTGCCAGCAGCTCTATCCAGGAAACCTACACCTTC. It encodes CASSSIQETYTF.

The CDR3 sequence is CASSRVQDSQPQHF. DNA of the CDR3: TGTGCCAGCTCACGGGTCCAGGATTCCCAGCCCCAGCATTTT. This chain uses TRBV18 with TRBJ1-5; D not certain. The CDR3 is 14 residues long. Germline V gene sequence: CDR1 KGHSH, CDR2 LQKENI. Trimming stripped 4 bases from V and 7 bases from J, with 14 bases between.

This clone has a single count. The CDR3 region has the DNA TGTGCCAGCAGCGAAATGGGGGGAGGGCCCTCGGACACCGGGGAGCTGTTTTTT. Encoded protein: CASSEMGGGPSDTGELFF. V and J are TRBV11-2 and TRBJ2-2, with 7 bases identical to TRBD2. CDR1 and CDR2 from the germline V gene are SGHAT and FQNNGV. The V segment lost 5 bases and the J segment 3 bases; nucleotides outside the gene matches: 15. This CDR3 region has 18 residues.

The chain is built from TRBV11-2 and TRBJ1-2, with TRBD1 identical over 9 bases. Germline V gene data show CDR1 as SGHAT and CDR2 as FQNNGV. V gave up 6 bases and J gave up 5 bases; unmatched junction bases: 10. The CDR3 extends over 15 amino acids. The CDR3 bases are TGTGCCAGCAGATGGGGGGGACAGGGAGGGTATGGCTACACCTTC. As protein: CASRWGGQGGYGYTF. Together with reference TRBV11-2 and TRBJ1-2, the CDR3 gives the full variable domain: EAGVAQSPRYKIIEKRQSVAFWCNPISGHATLYWYQQILGQGPKLLIQFQNNGVVDDSQLPKDRFSAERLKGVDSTLKIQPAKLEDSAVYLCASRWGGQGGYGYTFGSGTRLTVV.

V usage is TRBV15 and J usage is TRBJ1-2; 10 bases are shared with TRBD1. With 0 bases clipped from V and 2 bases from J, the junction kept 6 bases outside the gene matches. This CDR3 is built from 17 residues. The germline gives CDR1 LNHNV, CDR2 YYDKDF (reference sequence). CDR3: CATSRDREDRGNYGYTF. The CDR3 region has the DNA TGTGCCACCAGCAGAGACCGAGAGGACAGGGGGAACTATGGCTACACCTTC.

A few counts support this clone. The chain carries TRBV7-9 and TRBJ1-3; possible D gene TRBD1, 6 bases. Trimming pared 0 bases from V and 3 bases from J, leaving 9 bases between. The CDR3 is made up of 15 amino acids. Per the germline V gene, CDR1 is SEHNR and CDR2 is FQNEAQ (reference sequence). The CDR3 loop reads CASSLAQGDGNTIYF. In DNA, the CDR3 is TGTGCCAGCAGCTTAGCACAGGGAGATGGAAACACCATATATTTT.

This clone was seen a handful of times. This chain uses TRBV6-5 with TRBJ1-6; D call uncertain. This CDR3 comprises 12 residues. Deletions cut 6 bases from V and 9 bases from J, with 9 bases between. Germline V gene sequence: CDR1 MNHEY, CDR2 SVGAGI. The CDR3 bases are TGTGCCAGCAGCTCTCCCCCTTCACCCCTCCACTTT. Translated: CASSSPPSPLHF.

The CDR3 sequence: CASSSGLAGNIQYF. The CDR3 DNA reads as TGCGCCAGCAGCTCGGGACTAGCGGGAAACATTCAGTACTTC. The chain uses TRBV5-1 and TRBJ2-4; 12 nucleotides line up with TRBD2. The V gene end was trimmed by 3 bases and the J gene end by 6 bases; junction bases not matched to a gene: 1. Germline CDR1 SGHRS, CDR2 YFSETQ. This CDR3 has 14 amino acids.

This clone was seen more than once but under ten times. The rearrangement uses TRBV10-1 and TRBJ1-5, with TRBD1 identical over 8 bases. The germline gives CDR1 WNHNN, CDR2 SYGVQD (reference sequence). The V and J ends lost 2 bases and 9 bases, in that order; junction bases with no gene match: 6. This CDR3 is 14 amino acids long. The CDR3 loop reads CASSEARGQGPQHF. The CDR3 DNA reads TGCGCCAGCAGTGAGGCCAGGGGGCAAGGGCCCCAGCATTTT.

The table lists this clone with a count of one. The chain combines TRBV4-1 with TRBJ2-5; 8 bases align to TRBD2. This CDR3 is built from 17 residues. Trimming cost V 4 bases and J 3 bases; bases outside gene matches: 13. Germline lookup yields CDR1 MGHRA and CDR2 YSYEKL. The CDR3 region is CASSLRRAGVREETQYF. The CDR3 DNA follows: TGCGCCAGCAGCCTTCGACGAGCGGGAGTAAGGGAAGAGACCCAGTACTTC.

The V and J genes are TRBV2 and TRBJ1-4; D unclear. The CDR3 sequence is 14 residues long. V was trimmed by 6 bases and J by 13 bases, leaving 21 bases between them. CDR1 is SNHLY, CDR2 FYNNEI, per germline. CDR3 nucleotides: TGTGCCAGCAGGGAGCCCGCCCGAACCCACGGACTGTTTTTT. Protein: CASREPARTHGLFF.

The chain is built from TRBV2 and TRBJ1-4; D is possibly TRBD1 (5 bases). Germline V gene lookup returns CDR1 SNHLY and CDR2 FYNNEI. Trimming removed 6 bases from V and 10 bases from J, with 15 bases in between. CDR3 length: 13 amino acids. Written as DNA, the CDR3 is TGTGCCAGCAGAGGGGCCGGGCGGGGAAAACTGTTTTTT. Its translation is CASRGAGRGKLFF.

This chain joins TRBV5-1 and TRBJ2-2; the match to TRBD2 covers 8 bases. CDR1 is SGHRS, CDR2 YFSETQ, per germline. With V trimmed by 4 bases and J by 5 bases, 7 bases remained unmatched. CDR3 length equals 15 residues. The CDR3 loop is CASSPGLVGTGELFF. DNA of the CDR3: TGCGCCAGCAGCCCGGGACTAGTGGGGACCGGGGAGCTGTTTTTT.

The CDR3 is CASSPPGQGVGELFF. For the CDR3, the DNA is TGTGCCAGCAGTCCTCCGGGACAGGGTGTCGGGGAGCTGTTTTTT. The chain carries TRBV7-9 and TRBJ2-2; 9 bases line up with TRBD1. Germline CDR1 SEHNR, CDR2 FQNEAQ (reference sequence). This CDR3 comprises 15 residues. J gave up 7 bases and V 6 bases, and 9 bases lay outside the gene matches.

The chain carries TRBV5-1 and TRBJ2-1, with D possibly TRBD2 on 6 matching bases. Germline CDR1 and CDR2: SGHRS and YFSETQ. Trimming left V 1 base short and J 4 bases short, with 9 bases between. The CDR3 extends over 14 amino acids. The CDR3: CASSLRLEYNEQFF. The CDR3 bases are TGCGCCAGCAGCTTGAGACTAGAGTACAATGAGCAGTTCTTC.

The CDR3 DNA is TGTGCCAGCAGCTTGGTCAGGGGGCGGTACGAGCAGTACTTC. It is translated as CASSLVRGRYEQYF. J is TRBJ2-5 and V is TRBV5-6; 8 nucleotides agree with TRBD1. The DNA end is more similar to TRBJ2-7, so the J call may be wrong. The CDR3 extends over 14 amino acids. Looked up from germline, CDR1 is SGHDT and CDR2 is YYEEEE.

This sequence joins TRBV5-1 and TRBJ2-7, with 11 bases identical to TRBD1. The length of the CDR3 is 15 residues. The V segment lost 4 bases and the J segment 0 bases; nucleotides outside the gene matches: 3. Per the germline V gene, CDR1 is SGHRS and CDR2 is YFSETQ. The CDR3: CASSTGTGGSYEQYF. The CDR3 DNA reads TGCGCCAGCAGCACCGGGACAGGGGGCTCCTACGAGCAGTACTTC.

The chain recombines TRBV10-3 with TRBJ1-2; D call uncertain. The V end lost 2 bases, the J end lost 5 bases, and 6 bases lay between the germline ends. This CDR3 is built from 12 residues. The germline gives CDR1 ENHRY, CDR2 SYGVKD. The CDR3 spells CAISEGRYGYTF. The DNA for the CDR3 is TGTGCCATCAGTGAGGGGCGTTATGGCTACACCTTC.

The chain carries TRBV30 and TRBJ1-5, with TRBD1 as a possible D gene (6 bases). Trimming stripped 0 bases from V and 3 bases from J, with 9 bases between. CDR3 length equals 14 residues. Germline CDR1 GTSNPN, CDR2 SVGIG (reference sequence). CDR3 region: CAWSVQGSNQPQHF. The CDR3 nucleotides read TGTGCCTGGAGTGTACAGGGATCCAATCAGCCCCAGCATTTT.